This T cell receptor beta chain was captured in a study of blood T cell repertoires in COVID-19. Per the original data handling: Reference gene primer amplification gave nucleated cell count estimates. Data came from immunoSEQ multiplex PCR; TCRdb stores just in-frame clones and leaves some out. Clone size and the V and J calls come from that table; the DNA yielded D and trimming. Of around 140,000 clones in the sample, under 90% were seen once. CDR3 length equals 14 residues. Trimming pared 8 bases from V and 0 bases from J, leaving 13 bases between. Germline V gene lookup returns CDR1 MNHEY and CDR2 SMNVEV (reference sequence).

Sequenced input: peripheral blood. The chain uses TRBV27 and TRBJ1-2, with D unclear. The sequence came from an older man who had recovered from COVID-19. The CDR3 nucleotides are TGTGCCAGCCGGCGTGAGGGAGCTAACTATGGCTACACCTTC. Its translation: CASRREGANYGYTF.